This T cell receptor beta chain is from a study of shared clonotypes between healthy human individuals (dated by TCRdb to the early 2020s). At the level of the whole study: Three men and a couple of women, aged 18 to 49 years, made up the cohort. Per donor, three plates each were used for CD4 naive and CD4 memory, two for CD8 naive, and one for CD8 memory. The study deeply sequenced blood TCR repertoires of five healthy adults to estimate repertoire size and the extent of clonotype sharing between individuals. Libraries were prepared and TCR repertoires were sequenced by different laboratories using diverse techniques, in order to increase sequencing depth and limit assay-specific biases. Leukapheresis yielded between about 0.94 and 9 billion PBMCs per donor. Points the paper makes about the study in general: Incomplete sequencing was indicated by rarefaction of sorted-subset datasets, despite the large sequencing depth. The genetic and exposure-history diversity represented was limited by the small number of donors. Naive subsets generally had larger estimated clonotype richness than memory subsets. Pairwise subsampling led to the expectation that sequencing depth would affect the degree of clonotype sharing among donors. Sampling was restricted to blood, and TCR repertoires in tissues likely differ from the TCR repertoires found in blood. Higher generation probabilities were observed for clonotypes shared by all four sorted-subset donors than for non-shared clonotypes. Around 5.4% of naive CD4, 3% to 4% of naive CD8, roughly 2.4% of memory CD4, and around 0.42% of memory CD8 clonotypes were shared across several donors.

The germline V gene yields SGHTA for CDR1 and FQGTGA for CDR2. A distance of 4 bases separates the germline ends of V and J, which lose 1 base and 3 bases respectively. The CDR3 runs 13 residues from the cysteine to the phenylalanine. The CDR3 DNA has 39 bases and is translated from base 1. CD8 naive samples were obtained by positive selection for CCR7 among CD45RO-negative cells, yielding a CD45RA+CCR7+ population from which TemRA cells were excluded. Healthy HIV-negative adults with no recently reported acute infections or vaccinations were included as donors. All donors were Caucasian adults living in Nashville, Tennessee, USA. After blood collection by leukapheresis, PBMCs were isolated using Ficoll-Histopaque density gradient centrifugation and then cryopreserved in the vapor phase of liquid nitrogen. Purity and quantity of every magnetically sorted T cell population were checked by analytical flow cytometry. Genomic DNA was isolated from each sorted fraction and quantified by UV absorbance on a Nanodrop 2000c.

TCR CDR3 regions were amplified from genomic DNA by multiplex PCR using the deep immunoSEQ assay. Extracted genomic DNA from each cell subset was distributed evenly across all wells of several immunoSEQ 96-well plates, and each plate was treated as a replicate. Each replicate PCR for sorted subsets received approximately 220 ng genomic DNA, equal to roughly 30,000 T cell genomes. Purified libraries were quantified with a Qubit 3.0 fluorometer, sized on a Bioanalyzer 2100, and re-quantified with the KAPA Library Quantification kit. Every immunoSEQ 96-well plate was sequenced on a separate single-read 150-cycle Illumina NextSeq 550 flow cell. Turning to the authors' computational methods: Because only junctional sequences without quality scores were contained in the immunoSEQ output, filtering matching that applied to full-length reads could not be performed. Sequences were annotated with PyIR, a Python wrapper for IgBLAST v1.9, and V/J genes and CDR3 were assigned using IMGT germline references. Reads were removed for weak V/J assignments (E-value above 1e-6), missing CDR3, stop codons, out-of-frame junctions, or ambiguous translated residues. V3J clonotypes were defined by identical inferred V gene, J gene, and CDR3 amino acid sequence. Percentage overlap between repertoires was computed as shared unique clonotypes divided by the size of the smaller repertoire. Repertoire richness was assessed with RTK rarefaction, the Chao1 estimator, and Recon v2.1 estimates of unobserved clonotypes. Generation probabilities for all TCRbeta clonotypes obtained by the gDNA method from several donors were computed using OLGA. Here the immuneACCESS table is served through TCRdb, limited to in-frame sequences with V and J called. Missing clones are a known gap in these copies; in checked studies unresolved V genes cover under half, and the rest lacks a known reason. That table furnishes V, J and clone size, whereas the DNA furnished D and trimming. The table for this sample lists about 2.2 million clones; roughly 93% of them were counted only once. Over 1.5% of the sample rests with the top ten.

As to this clone: This clone's antigen is unknown. No base qualities exist here, and no much larger clone lies one base off it. The sample holds other DNA sequences that translate to the same CDR3.

The clonotype originates from a man younger than 30 in good health. Some clones in this sample may be carry-over from other donors' samples. Sequenced input: naive CD8+ T cells from PBMCs. What this sample's cell subset or site label stands for: CD45RA+CCR7+. The receptor chain draws on TRBV7-3 and TRBJ1-3, with no D gene named confidently. The CDR3 is CASSLSGGNTIYF. The nucleotide sequence is given as TGTGCCAGCAGCTTAAGCGGTGGAAACACCATATATTTT.